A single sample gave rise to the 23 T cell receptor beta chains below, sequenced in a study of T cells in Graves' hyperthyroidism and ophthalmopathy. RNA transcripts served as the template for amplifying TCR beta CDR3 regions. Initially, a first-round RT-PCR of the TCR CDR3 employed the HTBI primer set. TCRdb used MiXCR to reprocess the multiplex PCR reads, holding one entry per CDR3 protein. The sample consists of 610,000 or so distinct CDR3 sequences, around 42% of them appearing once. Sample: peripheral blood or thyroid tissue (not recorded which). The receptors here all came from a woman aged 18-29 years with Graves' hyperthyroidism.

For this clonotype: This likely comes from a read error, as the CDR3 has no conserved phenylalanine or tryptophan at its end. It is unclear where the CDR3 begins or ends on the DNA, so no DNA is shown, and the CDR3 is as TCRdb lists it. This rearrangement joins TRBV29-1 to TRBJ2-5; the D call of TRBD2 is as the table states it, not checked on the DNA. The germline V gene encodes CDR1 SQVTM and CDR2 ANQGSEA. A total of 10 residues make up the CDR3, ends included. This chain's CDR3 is CSVEDGTGTS.

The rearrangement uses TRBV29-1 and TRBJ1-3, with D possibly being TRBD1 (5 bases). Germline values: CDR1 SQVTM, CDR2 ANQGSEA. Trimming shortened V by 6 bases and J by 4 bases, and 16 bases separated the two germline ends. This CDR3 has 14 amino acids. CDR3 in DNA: TGCAGCGTCGTTCCGGCAGGGTTCGGAAACACCATATATTTT. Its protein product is CSVVPAGFGNTIYF.

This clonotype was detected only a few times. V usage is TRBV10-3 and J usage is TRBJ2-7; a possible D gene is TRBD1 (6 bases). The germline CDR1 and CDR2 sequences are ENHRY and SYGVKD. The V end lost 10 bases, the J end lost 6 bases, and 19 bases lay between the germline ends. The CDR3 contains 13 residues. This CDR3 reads CASSGATRGEQYF. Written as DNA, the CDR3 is TGTGCCAGCTCAGGGGCCACTAGGGGCGAGCAGTACTTC.

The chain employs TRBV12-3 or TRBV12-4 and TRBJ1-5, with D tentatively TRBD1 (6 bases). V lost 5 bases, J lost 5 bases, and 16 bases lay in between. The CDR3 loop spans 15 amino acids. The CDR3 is CASSAYRDGHQPQHF. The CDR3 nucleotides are TGTGCCAGCAGTGCCTACAGGGACGGGCATCAGCCCCAGCATTTT.

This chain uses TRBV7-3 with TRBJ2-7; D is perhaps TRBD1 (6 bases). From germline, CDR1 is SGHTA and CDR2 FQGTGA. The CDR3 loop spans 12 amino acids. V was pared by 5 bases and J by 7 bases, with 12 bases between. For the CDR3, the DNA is TGTGCCAGCAGCCCGGACAGTGAAGAGCAGTACTTC. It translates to CASSPDSEEQYF.

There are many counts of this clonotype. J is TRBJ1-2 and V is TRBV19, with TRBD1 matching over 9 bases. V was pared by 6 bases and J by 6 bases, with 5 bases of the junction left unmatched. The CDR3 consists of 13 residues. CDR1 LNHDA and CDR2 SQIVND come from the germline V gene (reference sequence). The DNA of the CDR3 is TGTGCCAGTAGGATTGACAGGGGGAATGGCTACACCTTC. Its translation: CASRIDRGNGYTF. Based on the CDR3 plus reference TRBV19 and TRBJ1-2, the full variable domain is DGGITQSPKYLFRKEGQNVTLSCEQNLNHDAMYWYRQDPGQGLRLIYYSQIVNDFQKGDIAEGYSVSREKKESFPLTVTSAQKNPTAFYLCASRIDRGNGYTFGSGTRLTVV.

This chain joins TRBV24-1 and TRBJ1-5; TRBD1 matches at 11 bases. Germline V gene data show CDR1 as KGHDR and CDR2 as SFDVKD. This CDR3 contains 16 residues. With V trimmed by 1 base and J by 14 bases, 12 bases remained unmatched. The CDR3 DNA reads TGTGCCACCAGTGATTTAGGGGGACAGGGGGTAAACAATGAGCATTTT. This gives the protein CATSDLGGQGVNNEHF.

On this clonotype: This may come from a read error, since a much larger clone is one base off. CDR3 nucleotide sequence: TGTACCAGCAAGCGGGATCGGCTCACCGGGGAGCTGTTTTTT. Protein product: CTSKRDRLTGELFF. This rearrangement joins TRBV19 to TRBJ2-2; 7 positions agree with TRBD2. The germline V gene has CDR1 LNHDA and CDR2 SQIVND (reference sequence). The CDR3 loop spans 14 amino acids.

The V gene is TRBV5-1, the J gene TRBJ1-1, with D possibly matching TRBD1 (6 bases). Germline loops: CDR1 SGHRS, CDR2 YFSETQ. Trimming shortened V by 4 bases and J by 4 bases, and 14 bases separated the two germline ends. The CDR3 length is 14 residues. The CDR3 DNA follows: TGCGCCAGCAGCCCGCTGGGGGCTAGCACTGAAGCTTTCTTT. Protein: CASSPLGASTEAFF.

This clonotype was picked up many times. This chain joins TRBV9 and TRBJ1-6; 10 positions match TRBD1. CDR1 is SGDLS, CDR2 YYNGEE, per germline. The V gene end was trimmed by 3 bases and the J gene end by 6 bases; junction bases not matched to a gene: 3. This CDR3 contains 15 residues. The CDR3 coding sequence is TGTGCCAGCAGCGCGGGACAGGGGATTAATTCACCCCTCCACTTT. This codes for CASSAGQGINSPLHF.

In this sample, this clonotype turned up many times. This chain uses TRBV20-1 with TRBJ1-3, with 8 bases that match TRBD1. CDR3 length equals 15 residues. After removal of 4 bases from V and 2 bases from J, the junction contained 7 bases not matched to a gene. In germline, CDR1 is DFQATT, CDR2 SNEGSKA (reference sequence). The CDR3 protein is CSAKGQGYPGNTIYF. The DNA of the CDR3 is TGCAGTGCTAAAGGACAGGGCTATCCTGGAAACACCATATATTTT.

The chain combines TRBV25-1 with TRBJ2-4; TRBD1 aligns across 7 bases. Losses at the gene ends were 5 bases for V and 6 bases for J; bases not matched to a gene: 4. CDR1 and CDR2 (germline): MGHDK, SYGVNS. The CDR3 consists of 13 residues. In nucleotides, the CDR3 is TGTGCCAGCAGTACAGGGGCCGGAAACATTCAGTACTTC. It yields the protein CASSTGAGNIQYF. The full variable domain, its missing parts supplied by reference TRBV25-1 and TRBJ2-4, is EADIYQTPRYLVIGTGKKITLECSQTMGHDKMYWYQQDPGMELHLIHYSYGVNSTEKGDLSSESTVSRIRTEHFPLTLESARPSHTSQYLCASSTGAGNIQYFGAGTRLSVL.

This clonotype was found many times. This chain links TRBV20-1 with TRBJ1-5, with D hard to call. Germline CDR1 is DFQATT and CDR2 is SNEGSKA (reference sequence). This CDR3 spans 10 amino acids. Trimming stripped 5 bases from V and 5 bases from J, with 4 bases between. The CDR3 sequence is CSAGDQPQHF. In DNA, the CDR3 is TGCAGTGCTGGGGATCAGCCCCAGCATTTT.

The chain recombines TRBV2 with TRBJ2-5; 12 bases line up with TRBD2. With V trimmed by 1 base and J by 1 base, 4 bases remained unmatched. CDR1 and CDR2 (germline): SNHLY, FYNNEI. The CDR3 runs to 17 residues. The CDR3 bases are TGTGCCAGCAGTGAAGGGACTAGCGGGGAACTCCAAGAGACCCAGTACTTC. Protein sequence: CASSEGTSGELQETQYF.

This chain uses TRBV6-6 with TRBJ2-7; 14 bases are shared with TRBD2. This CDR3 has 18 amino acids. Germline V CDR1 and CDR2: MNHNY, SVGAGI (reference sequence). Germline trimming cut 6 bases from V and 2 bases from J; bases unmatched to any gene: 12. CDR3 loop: CASSPGLAGVTRAYEQYF. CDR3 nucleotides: TGTGCCAGCAGCCCGGGACTAGCGGGAGTTACGAGGGCCTACGAGCAGTACTTC.

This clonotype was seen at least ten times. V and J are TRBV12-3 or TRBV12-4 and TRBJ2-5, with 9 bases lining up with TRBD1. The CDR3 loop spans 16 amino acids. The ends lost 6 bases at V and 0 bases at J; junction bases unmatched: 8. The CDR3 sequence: CASSLDRDRDQETQYF. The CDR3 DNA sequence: TGTGCCAGCAGCCTAGACCGGGACAGGGACCAAGAGACCCAGTACTTC.

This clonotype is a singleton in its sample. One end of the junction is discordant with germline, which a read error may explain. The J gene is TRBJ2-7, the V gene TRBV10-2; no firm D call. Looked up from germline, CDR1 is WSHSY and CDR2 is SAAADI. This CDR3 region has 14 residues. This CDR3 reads CASSQEGYSYEQHF. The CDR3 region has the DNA TGTGCCAGCAGCCAAGAAGGGTATTCCTACGAGCAGCACTTC.

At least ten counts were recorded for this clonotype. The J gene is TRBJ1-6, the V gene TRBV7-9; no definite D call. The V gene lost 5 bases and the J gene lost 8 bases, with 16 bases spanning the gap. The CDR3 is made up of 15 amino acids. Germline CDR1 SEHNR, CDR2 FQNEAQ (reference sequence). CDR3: CASSRVAGSYSPLHF. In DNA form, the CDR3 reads TGTGCCAGCAGCCGAGTCGCAGGATCGTATTCACCCCTCCACTTT.

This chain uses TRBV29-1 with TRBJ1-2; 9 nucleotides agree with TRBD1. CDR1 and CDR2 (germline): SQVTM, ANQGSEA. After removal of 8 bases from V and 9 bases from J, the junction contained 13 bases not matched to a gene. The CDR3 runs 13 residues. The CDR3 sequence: CSQAGTGCISYTF. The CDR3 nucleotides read TGCAGCCAGGCCGGGACAGGGTGTATCAGCTACACCTTC.

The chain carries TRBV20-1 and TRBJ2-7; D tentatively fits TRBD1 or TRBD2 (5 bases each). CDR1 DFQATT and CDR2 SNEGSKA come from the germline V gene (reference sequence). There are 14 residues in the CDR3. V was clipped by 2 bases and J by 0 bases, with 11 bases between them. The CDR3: CSARLGTVSYEQYF. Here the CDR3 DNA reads TGCAGTGCTAGACTAGGGACGGTCTCCTACGAGCAGTACTTC.

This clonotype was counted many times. CDR3 sequence reads: CAISTGTDYNSPLHF. The CDR3 DNA reads as TGTGCCATCAGTACCGGGACGGACTATAATTCACCCCTCCACTTT. V gene TRBV10-3 combines with J gene TRBJ1-6, with TRBD1 as a possible D gene (5 bases). From germline, CDR1 is ENHRY and CDR2 SYGVKD. Trimming cost V 5 bases and J 3 bases, with 11 bases left between them. The CDR3 is 15 amino acids.

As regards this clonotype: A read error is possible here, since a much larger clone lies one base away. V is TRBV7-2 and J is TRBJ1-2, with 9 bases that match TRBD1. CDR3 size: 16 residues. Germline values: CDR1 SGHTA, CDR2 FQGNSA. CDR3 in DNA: TGTGCCAGCAGCTTAGACCGAACAGGGGGCAGCTATGACTACACCTTC. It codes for CASSLDRTGGSYDYTF. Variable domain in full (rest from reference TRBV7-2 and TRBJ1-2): GAGVSQSPSNKVTEKGKDVELRCDPISGHTALYWYRQSLGQGLEFLIYFQGNSAPDKSGLPSDRFSAERTGGSVSTLTIQRTQQEDSAVYLCASSLDRTGGSYDYTFGSGTRLTVV.

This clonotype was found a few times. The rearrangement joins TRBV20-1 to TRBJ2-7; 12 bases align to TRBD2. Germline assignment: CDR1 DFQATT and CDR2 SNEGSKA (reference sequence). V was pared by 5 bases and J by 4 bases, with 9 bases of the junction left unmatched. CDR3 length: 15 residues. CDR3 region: CSAPRTSGIEYEQYF. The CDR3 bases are TGCAGTGCTCCAAGGACTAGCGGGATTGAATACGAGCAGTACTTC.